This T cell receptor beta chain was sequenced in a study of T cells after yellow fever vaccination. CDR1 and CDR2 from the germline V gene are SGHKS and YYEKEE (reference sequence). CDR3 size: 15 residues. V lost 4 bases to trimming and J lost 9 bases, with 17 bases between them. Each CDR3 protein is one row after TCRdb ran MiXCR on the 5' RACE reads. There are more than 95,000 distinct CDR3 sequences in the sample; roughly 6.7% occur only once, and about 2.7% lies in the top ten. The gene calls are TRBV5-5 and TRBJ1-6; tentatively, D is TRBD1 (6 bases). This specimen was CD4+ T cells sorted from PBMCs, taken roughly 10 days after the first yellow fever vaccination. The sequence was obtained from a man between 18 and 29 years old who received the YFV17D yellow fever vaccine. CDR3 bases: TGTGCCAGCAGCCCATCCGGGACCAGGGGTTCACCCCTCCACTTT. Translated, it gives CASSPSGTRGSPLHF.